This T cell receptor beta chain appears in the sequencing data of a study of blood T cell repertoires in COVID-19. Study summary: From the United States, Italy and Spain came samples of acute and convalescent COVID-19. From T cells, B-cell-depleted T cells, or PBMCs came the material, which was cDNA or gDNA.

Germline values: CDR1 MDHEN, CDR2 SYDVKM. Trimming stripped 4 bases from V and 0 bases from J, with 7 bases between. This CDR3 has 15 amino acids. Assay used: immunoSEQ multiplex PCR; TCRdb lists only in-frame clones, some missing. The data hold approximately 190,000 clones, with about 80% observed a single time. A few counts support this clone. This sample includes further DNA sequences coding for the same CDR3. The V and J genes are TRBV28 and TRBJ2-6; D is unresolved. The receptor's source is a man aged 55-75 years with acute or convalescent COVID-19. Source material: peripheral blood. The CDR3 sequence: CASSSIASGANVLTF. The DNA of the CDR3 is TGTGCCAGCAGTTCTATAGCCTCTGGGGCCAACGTCCTGACTTTC.